This TCR beta chain comes out of a study of T cells in Graves' hyperthyroidism and ophthalmopathy. Regions amplified from RNA transcripts were the TCR beta CDR3 regions. First-round RT-PCR targeting the TCR CDR3 was performed with the HTBI primer set. TCRdb fed the multiplex PCR reads into MiXCR, producing one record per CDR3 protein. The sample carries about 600,000 distinct CDR3 sequences, 16% recorded once. This clonotype was found many times. A Clinical Activity Score of at least 3, a NOSPECS grade of at least 4 and a duration under 3 months were recorded in the ophthalmopathy patients. The study excluded patients with uncontrolled infection, other autoimmune disease, pregnancy or lactation. This CDR3 has 17 amino acids. Trimming took off 6 bases at V and 4 bases at J, with 19 bases between the two ends. Per the germline V gene, CDR1 is MDHEN and CDR2 is SYDVKM.

The chain couples TRBV28 to TRBJ1-6; TRBD1 is a possible D gene (6 bases). The sequence derives from a woman between 35 and 50 years old with Graves' ophthalmopathy. Sequencing used blood. CDR3 sequence: CASRVGTRRQYNSPLHF. Here the CDR3 DNA reads TGTGCCAGCAGGGTTGGGACAAGGCGACAGTATAATTCACCCCTCCACTTT.